This T cell receptor (beta chain) is drawn from a study of blood T cell repertoires in COVID-19. Study at large: Sources were T cells, B-cell-depleted T cells, or PBMCs; the material itself was cDNA or gDNA.

This clone was observed a few times. V gave up 4 bases and J gave up 7 bases; unmatched junction bases: 7. The CDR3 covers 14 residues. The V gene's germline CDR1 is SGHKS and CDR2 YYEKEE (reference sequence). The authors' processing: Nucleated cell counts were estimated from reference gene primer amplification. Produced via immunoSEQ multiplex PCR; TCRdb's table is partial and in-frame only. The V and J calls and clone size are taken from that table; D and trimming were inferred from the DNA. This repertoire shows about 76,000 clones, roughly 80% found once; its top ten account for less than 45%. The rearrangement links TRBV5-5 to TRBJ2-2; 7 bases are shared with TRBD1. The sample comprised peripheral blood. The origin of this receptor is a man at least 80 years old with acute or convalescent COVID-19. CDR3 DNA: TGTGCCAGCAGCCTGGGACAGCTGTTCGGGGAGCTGTTTTTT. This gives the protein CASSLGQLFGELFF.